This TCR beta chain was profiled in a study of long-term antiretroviral therapy in people with HIV. Study-level points and caveats: Narrower CDR3 length ranges marked HIV repertoires relative to controls.

On this clone itself: The antigen is not known.

The germline gives CDR1 SGHVS, CDR2 FQNEAQ. The trim removed 1 base at V and 7 bases at J, leaving 20 bases unmatched. The CDR3 consists of 20 residues. An immunoSEQ assay, version v3.0, was performed at survey level. Using immunoSEQ multiplex PCR, the repertoire was profiled, and TCRdb retains in-frame clones only, with some absent. The data contain more than 35,000 clones, 90% to 95% of them seen just once; the ten biggest clones take up 2.5% to 3.5%. The receptor was derived from a woman aged 45-60 years with HIV. Specimen: unsorted PBMCs, collected 3.7 years after starting antiretroviral therapy. The chain uses TRBV7-8 and TRBJ2-1; 9 nucleotides match TRBD2. CDR3 residues: CASSLVGSGGRARTWNEQFF. DNA of the CDR3: TGTGCCAGCAGCTTAGTAGGTAGCGGGGGTCGGGCTCGCACCTGGAATGAGCAGTTCTTC.